These 25 T cell receptor beta chains were all obtained from the same sample, sequenced in a study of T cells in Graves' hyperthyroidism and ophthalmopathy. TCR beta CDR3 regions were amplified from RNA transcripts. The HTBI set primed first-round TCR CDR3 RT-PCR. In TCRdb, the multiplex PCR reads were re-called with MiXCR into one record per CDR3 protein. The table has hundreds of thousands of distinct CDR3 sequences, approximately 15% seen once; the top ten hold roughly 26%. Source material: blood. All receptors come from a woman aged 18-30 years with Graves' hyperthyroidism that later progressed to Graves' ophthalmopathy.

Many counts were recorded for this clonotype. The rearrangement links TRBV6-1 to TRBJ1-1, with D tentatively TRBD1 (5 bases). CDR3 length: 14 residues. Per germline, CDR1 MNHNS and CDR2 SASEGT. V shed 5 bases and J shed 0 bases, with 10 bases lying between them. The CDR3 bases are TGTGCCAGCAGTCGGACACATATGAACACTGAAGCTTTCTTT. Translated, it gives CASSRTHMNTEAFF.

The chain has TRBV5-6 and TRBJ2-2; TRBD2 might be the D (5 bases). The V end lost 1 base, the J end lost 2 bases, and 12 bases lay between the germline ends. There are 16 residues in the CDR3. Germline V gene sequence: CDR1 SGHDT, CDR2 YYEEEE. In DNA, the CDR3 is TGTGCCAGCAGCTTGTTCAAGAGACTAAACACCGGGGAGCTGTTTTTT. Translating it yields CASSLFKRLNTGELFF.

This clonotype was seen ten or more times. V and J are TRBV24-1 and TRBJ2-1; tentatively, D is TRBD2 (6 bases). The CDR3 is 16 amino acids. Per germline, CDR1 KGHDR and CDR2 SFDVKD. The V end was cut by 3 bases, the J end by 7 bases, with 18 bases between. The CDR3: CATSDPGSYDLNEQFF. The CDR3 region has the DNA TGTGCCACCAGTGATCCCGGGAGTTATGATTTGAATGAGCAGTTCTTC.

This chain joins TRBV5-4 and TRBJ1-2; D might be TRBD1 (5 bases). Germline V gene data show CDR1 as SGHNT and CDR2 as YYREEE (reference sequence). V lost 4 bases, J lost 4 bases, and 26 bases lay in between. There are 18 residues in the CDR3. The CDR3 region has the DNA TGTGCCAGCAGCCCCTTTGACCGGACAAGCCCAACAGGCTATGGCTACACCTTC. As protein: CASSPFDRTSPTGYGYTF.

About this clonotype itself: This may be a read error, as it is one base from a much larger clone. The chain carries TRBV12-3 or TRBV12-4 and TRBJ1-1, with 12 bases matching TRBD1. The CDR3 consists of 15 residues. The CDR3 sequence is CASRWGGTGGTEALF. DNA of the CDR3: TGTGCCAGCAGGTGGGGGGGGACAGGGGGCACTGAAGCTCTCTTT.

The chain links TRBV5-8 to TRBJ2-2; 15 bases map to TRBD2. Germline V gene data show CDR1 as SGHTS and CDR2 as YDEGEE. J lost 7 bases, V lost 3 bases, and 4 bases had no gene match. This CDR3 is 16 amino acids long. The CDR3 loop reads CASSSGLAGGIGELFF. The CDR3 coding sequence is TGTGCCAGCAGCTCTGGACTAGCGGGAGGGATCGGGGAGCTGTTTTTT.

This clonotype was observed at least ten times. The rearrangement uses TRBV20-1 and TRBJ2-1, with 10 bases lining up with TRBD2. V dropped 1 base and J dropped 9; count of bases not matched to a gene: 15. The CDR3 has 17 amino acids. Germline V gene lookup returns CDR1 DFQATT and CDR2 SNEGSKA (reference sequence). The CDR3, as DNA: TGCAGTGCTAGAGTGGGCACTAGCGGGAAAGTTTTTGGTGAGCAGTTCTTC. It translates to CSARVGTSGKVFGEQFF.

There are many counts of this clonotype. V is TRBV12-3 or TRBV12-4 and J is TRBJ2-5; D could derive from TRBD1 or TRBD2 (5 bases each). Trimming cost V 7 bases and J 4 bases, with 13 bases left between them. The CDR3 is made up of 13 amino acids. The DNA for the CDR3 is TGTGCCAGCACCTCGACGAGGGGAGAGACCCAGTACTTC. Protein product: CASTSTRGETQYF.

This clonotype was seen many times. The chain uses TRBV12-3 or TRBV12-4 and TRBJ1-1; perhaps TRBD1 as D (6 bases). The V gene lost 4 bases and the J gene lost 5 bases, with 14 bases spanning the gap. CDR3 length equals 14 residues. This CDR3 is CASSSNNRETEAFF. The CDR3 region has the DNA TGTGCCAGCAGTTCCAACAACAGGGAGACTGAAGCTTTCTTT.

This clonotype was counted at least ten times. The genes are TRBV11-2 and TRBJ2-3; tentatively, D is TRBD1 (7 bases). Germline V gene sequence: CDR1 SGHAT, CDR2 FQNNGV. The V end was cut by 1 base, the J end by 4 bases, with 21 bases between. The CDR3 totals 18 residues. DNA for the CDR3: TGTGCCAGCAGCTTAGGGCAGGGGGGCCTCGGGTTGGCAGATACGCAGTATTTT. Translating it yields CASSLGQGGLGLADTQYF.

This clonotype was detected a few times. The CDR3 sequence: CASSLGGTEYLSYNEQFF. The DNA for the CDR3 is TGTGCCAGCAGCTTAGGTGGGACAGAATATCTATCCTACAATGAGCAGTTCTTC. The chain joins TRBV7-2 to TRBJ2-1; 7 bases match TRBD1. The CDR3 is 18 amino acids. Germline-derived CDR1 and CDR2 are SGHTA and FQGNSA. Trimming took 1 base from V and 1 from J; bases not matched to a gene: 10.

The V and J genes are TRBV6-6 and TRBJ2-4; D not certain. This CDR3 has 15 amino acids. The ends were cut back, 2 bases at V and 0 bases at J, with 8 bases in the middle. Germline loops: CDR1 MNHNY, CDR2 SVGAGI (reference sequence). In nucleotides, the CDR3 is TGTGCCAGCAGTTACGGCCAGCTAGCCAAAAACATTCAGTACTTC. Its protein product is CASSYGQLAKNIQYF.

The rearrangement uses TRBV9 and TRBJ2-7; D remains unclear. Germline V gene data show CDR1 as SGDLS and CDR2 as YYNGEE. This CDR3 has 13 amino acids. Trimming stripped 0 bases from V and 5 bases from J, with 9 bases between. The DNA for the CDR3 is TGTGCCAGCAGCGTAGAAGTAGAGGACGAGCAGTACTTC. Translated, it gives CASSVEVEDEQYF.

The chain recombines TRBV6-9 with TRBJ1-1; D remains ambiguous. The length of the CDR3 is 14 residues. V lost 4 bases, J lost 3 bases, and 12 bases lay in between. CDR1 MNHGY and CDR2 SVAAGI come from the germline V gene. The CDR3 sequence: CASSLVVSDTEAFF. In DNA, the CDR3 is TGTGCCAGCAGTTTGGTAGTCTCAGACACTGAAGCTTTCTTT.

Comments on this clonotype: Given a much more abundant clone one base away, this may be a read error. The CDR3 sequence is CSAVDRTGTQYF. The CDR3 nucleotides read TGCAGTGCTGTGGATCGCACAGGTACGCAGTATTTT. The rearrangement uses TRBV20-1 and TRBJ2-3; D perhaps matches TRBD1 (5 bases). In germline, CDR1 is DFQATT, CDR2 SNEGSKA (reference sequence). There are 12 residues in the CDR3.

Only a few counts were recorded for this clonotype. This chain connects TRBV20-1 to TRBJ2-2, with D perhaps TRBD2 (7 bases). Trimming removed 1 base at V and 6 bases at J, with 12 bases between. The CDR3 runs 14 residues. Germline V gene lookup returns CDR1 DFQATT and CDR2 SNEGSKA (reference sequence). In DNA, the CDR3 is TGCAGTGCTAGAGCCGGGGGGCGGGCCGGGGAGCTGTTTTTT. Residues: CSARAGGRAGELFF.

This clonotype was counted a few times. The chain combines TRBV9 with TRBJ2-1; TRBD2 matches 9 bases. V lost 1 base, J lost 7 bases, and 9 bases stayed unmatched. The CDR3 contains 16 residues. The germline gives CDR1 SGDLS, CDR2 YYNGEE. This CDR3 is CASSVTGLASVNEQFF. The CDR3 DNA is TGTGCCAGCAGCGTAACGGGACTAGCCAGTGTGAATGAGCAGTTCTTC. The full variable domain, completed using reference TRBV9 and TRBJ2-1, is DSGVTQTPKHLITATGQRVTLRCSPRSGDLSVYWYQQSLDQGLQFLIQYYNGEERAKGNILERFSAQQFPDLHSELNLSSLELGDSALYFCASSVTGLASVNEQFFGPGTRLTVL.

As regards this clonotype: A read error is possible here, since a much larger clone lies one base away. V and J are TRBV7-6 and TRBJ2-7; 10 bases fit TRBD2. The CDR3 runs 16 residues. Germline V gene sequence: CDR1 SGHVS, CDR2 FNYEAQ. Written as DNA, the CDR3 is TGTGCCGGCAGCTTAGGGGGCTCTAGCGGGAGACGCGAGCAGTACTTC. This translates into CAGSLGGSSGRREQYF.

This clonotype was counted ten times or more. The V and J genes are TRBV5-1 and TRBJ2-1; perhaps TRBD1 as D (5 bases). The germline V gene has CDR1 SGHRS and CDR2 YFSETQ. The CDR3 extends over 16 amino acids. V shed 0 bases and J shed 4 bases, with 14 bases lying between them. The CDR3 bases are TGCGCCAGCAGCTTGGACCAGATGACAGTGTACAATGAGCAGTTCTTC. As protein: CASSLDQMTVYNEQFF.

This clonotype was recorded at least ten times. The CDR3 DNA sequence: TGTGCCAGCAGTTTAGTTGGTAGCGGGAGCGAGCAGTACTTC. Amino acid sequence: CASSLVGSGSEQYF. J is TRBJ2-7 and V is TRBV27; 9 bases match TRBD2. Germline V lookup: CDR1 MNHEY, CDR2 SMNVEV (reference sequence). This CDR3 comprises 14 residues. V shed 2 bases, J shed 6 bases, and the junction held 5 bases outside the gene matches.

This clonotype was counted a few times. The rearrangement links TRBV6-1 to TRBJ1-5; tentative D call: TRBD1 (5 bases). Germline-derived CDR1 and CDR2 are MNHNS and SASEGT. The CDR3 covers 13 residues. Trimming removed 5 bases from V and 2 bases from J, with 7 bases in between. CDR3 loop: CASSMTGNQPQHF. In DNA form, the CDR3 reads TGTGCCAGCAGTATGACAGGCAATCAGCCCCAGCATTTT.

This rearrangement joins TRBV7-9 to TRBJ1-3; possible D gene TRBD1, 5 bases. The CDR3 runs to 18 residues. Germline values: CDR1 SEHNR, CDR2 FQNEAQ (reference sequence). V lost 4 bases and J 4 bases, leaving 23 bases between the germline ends. The CDR3 spells CASSSLSRSRQGGNTIYF. The CDR3 DNA sequence: TGTGCCAGCAGCTCCCTCTCCCGAAGCCGGCAGGGCGGAAACACCATATATTTT.

The rearrangement uses TRBV9 and TRBJ2-2; tentative D call: TRBD2 (5 bases). V lost 0 bases and J lost 3, with 9 bases in between. The germline CDR1 and CDR2 sequences are SGDLS and YYNGEE. There are 15 residues in the CDR3. In nucleotides, the CDR3 is TGTGCCAGCAGCGTAGACCCGGACTACACCGGGGAGCTGTTTTTT. Encoded protein: CASSVDPDYTGELFF.

This clonotype was seen repeatedly, ten times or more. The rearrangement links TRBV9 to TRBJ2-3; 12 bases line up with TRBD1. V dropped 0 bases and J dropped 4; count of bases not matched to a gene: 3. Germline loops: CDR1 SGDLS, CDR2 YYNGEE. CDR3 length: 16 residues. The CDR3 loop reads CASSVDGTGGSDTQYF. The CDR3 DNA reads as TGTGCCAGCAGCGTAGATGGGACAGGGGGCTCAGATACGCAGTATTTT. The full variable domain, with the rest looked up from reference TRBV9 and TRBJ2-3, is DSGVTQTPKHLITATGQRVTLRCSPRSGDLSVYWYQQSLDQGLQFLIQYYNGEERAKGNILERFSAQQFPDLHSELNLSSLELGDSALYFCASSVDGTGGSDTQYFGPGTRLTVL.

The gene calls are TRBV5-6 and TRBJ2-7; 11 nucleotides align to TRBD2. Germline V lookup: CDR1 SGHDT, CDR2 YYEEEE. This CDR3 is built from 15 residues. With V trimmed by 3 bases and J by 3 bases, 5 bases remained unmatched. CDR3 DNA sequence: TGTGCCAGCAGCTCCCCGACTAGCGGGGTCTACGAGCAGTACTTC. The encoded protein is CASSSPTSGVYEQYF.